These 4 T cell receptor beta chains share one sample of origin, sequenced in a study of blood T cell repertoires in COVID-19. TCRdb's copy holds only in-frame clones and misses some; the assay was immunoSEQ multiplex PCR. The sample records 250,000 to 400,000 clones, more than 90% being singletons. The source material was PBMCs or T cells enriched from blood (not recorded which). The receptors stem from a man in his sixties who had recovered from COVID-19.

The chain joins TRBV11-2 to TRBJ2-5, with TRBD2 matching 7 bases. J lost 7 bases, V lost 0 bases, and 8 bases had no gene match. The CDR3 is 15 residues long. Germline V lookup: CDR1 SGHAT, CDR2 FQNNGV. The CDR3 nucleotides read TGTGCCAGCAGCTTAGAGGGCAGACTAGCTCCGACCCAGTACTTC. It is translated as CASSLEGRLAPTQYF.

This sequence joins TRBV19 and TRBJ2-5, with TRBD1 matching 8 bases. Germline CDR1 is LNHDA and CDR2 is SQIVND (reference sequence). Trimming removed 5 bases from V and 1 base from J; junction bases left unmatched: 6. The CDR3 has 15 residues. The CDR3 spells CASSSGDRFQETQYF. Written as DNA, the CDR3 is TGTGCCAGTAGTTCCGGGGACAGGTTCCAAGAGACCCAGTACTTC.

The DNA of the CDR3 is TGTGCCAGCAGCCAAGTGGCAGGGGGCAATTCACCCCTCCACTTT. The encoded protein is CASSQVAGGNSPLHF. The chain has TRBV3-1 (or the pseudogene TRBV3-2) and TRBJ1-6; TRBD1 matches at 8 bases. The V and J ends lost 1 base and 7 bases, in that order; junction bases with no gene match: 3. This CDR3 contains 15 residues. Per the germline V gene, CDR1 is LGHDT and CDR2 is YNNKEL (reference sequence).

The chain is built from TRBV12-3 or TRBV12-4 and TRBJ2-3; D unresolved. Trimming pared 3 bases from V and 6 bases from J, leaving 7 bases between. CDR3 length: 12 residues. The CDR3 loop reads CASSFSGDTQYF. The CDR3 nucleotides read TGTGCCAGCAGTTTCTCCGGGGATACGCAGTATTTT.